This T cell receptor beta chain was documented in a study of technical replicates of blood from several donors. This table comes from immunoSEQ multiplex PCR, and its TCRdb copy is limited to in-frame clones, with some not included. The sample includes 75,000 to 95,000 clones, 85% to 95% of them seen just once. CDR3 length: 13 residues. Per germline, CDR1 MNHEY and CDR2 SMNVEV (reference sequence). V dropped 10 bases and J dropped 4 bases, with 14 bases sitting between them. The clonotype was recovered from a human donor in good health. This chain connects TRBV27 to TRBJ2-1, with D perhaps TRBD2 (5 bases). Material for sequencing was T cells isolated from PBMCs. The CDR3 protein is CAIGGRQYNEQFF. CDR3 nucleotide sequence: TGTGCCATCGGAGGCAGGCAATACAATGAGCAGTTCTTC.